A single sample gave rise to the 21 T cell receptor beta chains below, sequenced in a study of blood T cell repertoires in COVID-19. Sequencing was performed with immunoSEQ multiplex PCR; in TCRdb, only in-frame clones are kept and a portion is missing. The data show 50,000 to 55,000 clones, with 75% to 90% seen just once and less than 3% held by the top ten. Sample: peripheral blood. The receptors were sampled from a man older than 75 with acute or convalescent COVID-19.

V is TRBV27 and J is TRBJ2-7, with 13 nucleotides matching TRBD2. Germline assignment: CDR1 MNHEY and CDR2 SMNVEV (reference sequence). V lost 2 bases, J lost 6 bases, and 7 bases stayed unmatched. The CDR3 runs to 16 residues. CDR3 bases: TGTGCCAGCAGTTTACTGACTAGCGGGGGGTTCGGCGAGCAGTACTTC. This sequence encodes CASSLLTSGGFGEQYF.

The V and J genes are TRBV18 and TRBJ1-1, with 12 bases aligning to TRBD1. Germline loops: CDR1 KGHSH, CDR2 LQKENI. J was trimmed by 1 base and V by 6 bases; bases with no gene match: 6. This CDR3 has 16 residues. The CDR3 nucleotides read TGTGCCAGCTCTCCGGGACAGGGGGCATGGAACACTGAAGCTTTCTTT. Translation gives CASSPGQGAWNTEAFF.

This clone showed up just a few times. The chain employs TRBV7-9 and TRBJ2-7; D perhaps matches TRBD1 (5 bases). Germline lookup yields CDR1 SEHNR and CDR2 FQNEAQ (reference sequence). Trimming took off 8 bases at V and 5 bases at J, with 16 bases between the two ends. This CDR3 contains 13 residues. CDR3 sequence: CASSAGYMNEQYF. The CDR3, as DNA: TGTGCCAGCTCCGCAGGGTATATGAACGAGCAGTACTTC.

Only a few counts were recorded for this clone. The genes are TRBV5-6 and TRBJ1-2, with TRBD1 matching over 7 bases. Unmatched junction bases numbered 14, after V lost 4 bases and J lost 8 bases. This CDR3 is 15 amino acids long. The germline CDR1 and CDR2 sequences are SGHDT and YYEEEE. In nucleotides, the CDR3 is TGTGCCAGCAGCAGACGCAGGGGGGCTTACTCCGGCTACACCTTC. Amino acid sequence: CASSRRRGAYSGYTF.

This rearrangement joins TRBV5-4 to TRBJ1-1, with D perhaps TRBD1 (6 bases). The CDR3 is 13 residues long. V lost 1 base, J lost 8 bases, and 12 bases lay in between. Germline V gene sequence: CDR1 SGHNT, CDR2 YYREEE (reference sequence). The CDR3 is CASSLWGGGEAFF. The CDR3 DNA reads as TGTGCCAGCAGCTTGTGGGGAGGGGGAGAAGCTTTCTTT.

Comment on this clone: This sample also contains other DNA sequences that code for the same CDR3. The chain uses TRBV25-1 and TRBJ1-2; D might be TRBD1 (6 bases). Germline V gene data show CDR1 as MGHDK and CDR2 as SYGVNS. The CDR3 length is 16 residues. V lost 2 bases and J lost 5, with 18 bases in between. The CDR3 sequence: CASSETSRGPAYGYTF. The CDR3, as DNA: TGTGCCAGCAGTGAAACCTCCAGGGGACCCGCTTATGGCTACACCTTC.

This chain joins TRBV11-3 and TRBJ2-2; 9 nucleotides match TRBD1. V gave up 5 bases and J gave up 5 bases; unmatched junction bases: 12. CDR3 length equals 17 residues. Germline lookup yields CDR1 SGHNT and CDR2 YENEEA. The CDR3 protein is CASSRPTGGAGTGELFF. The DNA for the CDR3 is TGTGCCAGCAGCCGCCCCACAGGGGGCGCGGGGACCGGGGAGCTGTTTTTT.

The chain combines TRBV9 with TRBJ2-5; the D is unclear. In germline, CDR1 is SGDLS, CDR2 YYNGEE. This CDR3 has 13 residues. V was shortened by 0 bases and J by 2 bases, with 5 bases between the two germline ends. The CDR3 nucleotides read TGTGCCAGCAGCGTAGGGGCACAAGAGACCCAGTACTTC. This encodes CASSVGAQETQYF.

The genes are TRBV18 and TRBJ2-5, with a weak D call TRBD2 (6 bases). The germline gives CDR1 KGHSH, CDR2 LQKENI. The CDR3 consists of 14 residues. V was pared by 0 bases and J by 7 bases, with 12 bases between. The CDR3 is CASSPPAGPGTQYF. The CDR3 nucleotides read TGTGCCAGCTCACCACCGGCGGGGCCTGGGACCCAGTACTTC.

DNA for the CDR3: TGCAGCGCGAACCCAGGGGGCTCGGACTATGGCTACACCTTC. The encoded protein is CSANPGGSDYGYTF. The gene calls are TRBV29-1 and TRBJ1-2; TRBD1 matches at 8 bases. V was pared by 7 bases and J by 3 bases, with 10 bases of the junction left unmatched. The CDR3 spans 14 residues. CDR1 is SQVTM and CDR2 is ANQGSEA in the germline V gene.

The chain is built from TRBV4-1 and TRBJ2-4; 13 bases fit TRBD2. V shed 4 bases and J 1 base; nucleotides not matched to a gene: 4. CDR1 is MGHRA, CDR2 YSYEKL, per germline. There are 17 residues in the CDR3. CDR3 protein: CASSPWTSGGAKNIQYF. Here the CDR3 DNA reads TGCGCCAGCAGCCCATGGACTAGCGGGGGCGCCAAAAACATTCAGTACTTC.

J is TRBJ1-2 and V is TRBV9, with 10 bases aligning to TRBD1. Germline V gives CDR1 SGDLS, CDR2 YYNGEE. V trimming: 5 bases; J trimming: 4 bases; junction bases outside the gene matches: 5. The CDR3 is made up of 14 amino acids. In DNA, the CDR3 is TGTGCCAGCAGGGGGGACAGGGGAGGCTATGGCTACACCTTC. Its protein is CASRGDRGGYGYTF.

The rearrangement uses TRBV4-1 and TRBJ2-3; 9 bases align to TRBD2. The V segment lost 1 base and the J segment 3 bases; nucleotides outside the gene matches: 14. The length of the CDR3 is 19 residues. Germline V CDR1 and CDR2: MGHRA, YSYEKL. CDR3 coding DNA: TGCGCCAGCAGCCAAGGATCTGCGGGGGGGCCAGTACAGACAGATACGCAGTATTTT. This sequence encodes CASSQGSAGGPVQTDTQYF.

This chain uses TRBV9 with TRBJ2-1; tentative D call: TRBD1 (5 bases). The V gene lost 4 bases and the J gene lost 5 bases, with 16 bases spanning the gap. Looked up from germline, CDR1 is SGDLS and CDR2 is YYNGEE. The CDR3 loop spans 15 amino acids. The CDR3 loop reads CASSPRTWKNNEQFF. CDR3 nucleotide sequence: TGTGCCAGCAGCCCGCGGACATGGAAGAACAATGAGCAGTTCTTC.

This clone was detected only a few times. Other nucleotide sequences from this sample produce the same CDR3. The CDR3 region is CASSQDRGSNQPQHF. The CDR3 DNA reads as TGTGCCAGCAGCCAAGATAGAGGGAGCAATCAGCCCCAGCATTTT. The genes are TRBV3-1 (or the pseudogene TRBV3-2) and TRBJ1-5; D is undetermined. Trimming removed 0 bases from V and 1 base from J, with 7 bases in between. This CDR3 contains 15 residues. The germline V gene encodes CDR1 LGHDT and CDR2 YNNKEL (reference sequence).

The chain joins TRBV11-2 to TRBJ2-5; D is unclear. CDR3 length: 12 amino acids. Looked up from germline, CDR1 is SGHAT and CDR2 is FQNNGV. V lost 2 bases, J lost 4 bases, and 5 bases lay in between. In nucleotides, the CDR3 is TGTGCCAGCAGCTTAACCGGAGAGACCCAGTACTTC. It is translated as CASSLTGETQYF.

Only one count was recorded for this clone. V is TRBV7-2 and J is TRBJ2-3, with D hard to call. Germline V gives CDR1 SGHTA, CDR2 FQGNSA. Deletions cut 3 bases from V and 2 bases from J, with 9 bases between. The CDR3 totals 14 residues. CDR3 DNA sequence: TGTGCCAGCAGCTTTAGACACAACACAGATACGCAGTATTTT. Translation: CASSFRHNTDTQYF.

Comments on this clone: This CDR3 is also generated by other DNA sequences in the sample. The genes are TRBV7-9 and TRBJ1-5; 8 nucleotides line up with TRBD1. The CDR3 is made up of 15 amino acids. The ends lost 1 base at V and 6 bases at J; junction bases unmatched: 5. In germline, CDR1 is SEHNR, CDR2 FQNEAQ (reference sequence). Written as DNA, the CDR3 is TGTGCCAGCAGCTTAGATGACAGGGGCGGTCAGCCCCAGCATTTT. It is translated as CASSLDDRGGQPQHF.

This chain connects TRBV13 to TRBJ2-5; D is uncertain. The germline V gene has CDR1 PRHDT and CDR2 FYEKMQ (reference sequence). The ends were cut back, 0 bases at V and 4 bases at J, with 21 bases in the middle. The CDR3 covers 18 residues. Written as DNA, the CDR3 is TGTGCCAGCAGCTTAGGTGGTACTTGGCTAGTGAGAGGAGAGACCCAGTACTTC. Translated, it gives CASSLGGTWLVRGETQYF.

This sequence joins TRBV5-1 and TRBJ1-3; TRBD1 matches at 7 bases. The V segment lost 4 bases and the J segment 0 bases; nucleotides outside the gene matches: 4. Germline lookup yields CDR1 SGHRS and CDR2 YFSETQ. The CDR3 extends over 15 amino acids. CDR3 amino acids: CASSVQGDSGNTIYF. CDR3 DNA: TGCGCCAGCAGCGTTCAGGGGGACTCTGGAAACACCATATATTTT.

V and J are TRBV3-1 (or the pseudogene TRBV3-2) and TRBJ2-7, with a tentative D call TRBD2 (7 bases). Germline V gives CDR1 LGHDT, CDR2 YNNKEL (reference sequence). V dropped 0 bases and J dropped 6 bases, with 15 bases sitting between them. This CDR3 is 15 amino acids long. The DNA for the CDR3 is TGTGCCAGCAGCCAAGATTGGGGGGGCCAAAGCGAGCAGTACTTC. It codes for CASSQDWGGQSEQYF.